A single sample gave rise to the 31 T cell receptor beta chains below, sequenced in a study of blood T cell repertoires in COVID-19 (dated by TCRdb to 2020 to 2021). The library was built by means of the immunoSEQ multiplex PCR assay. The table comes from immuneACCESS by way of TCRdb, which keeps in-frame sequences with V and J called. Part of the clones is missing from these tables; in studies checked, under half for an unresolved V gene and the rest for unknown reasons. For this sample there are 55,000 to 70,000 clones; around 90% appear just once. The ten largest clones add up to around 9.1% of the sample. The specimen was PBMCs or T cells enriched from blood (not recorded which). These receptors were obtained from a woman between 35 and 50 years old who had recovered from COVID-19.

This chain connects TRBV5-1 to TRBJ2-1, with D maybe TRBD1 (5 bases). The CDR3 totals 15 residues. Per germline, CDR1 SGHRS and CDR2 YFSETQ. V was pared by 1 base and J by 5 bases, with 13 bases between. CDR3 nucleotide sequence: TGCGCCAGCAGCTTGAGGGGTGTCGTCGACAATGAGCAGTTCTTC. As protein: CASSLRGVVDNEQFF.

The V and J genes are TRBV5-1 and TRBJ2-1; the match to TRBD2 covers 9 bases. Germline V gene sequence: CDR1 SGHRS, CDR2 YFSETQ. With 4 bases clipped from V and 7 bases from J, the junction kept 6 bases outside the gene matches. This CDR3 is built from 14 residues. Here the CDR3 DNA reads TGCGCCAGCAGCCCCATAGCGGGGGTTAATGAGCAGTTCTTC. Residues: CASSPIAGVNEQFF.

This clone was seen only a few times. This sequence joins TRBV6-5 and TRBJ2-2, with TRBD2 matching 10 bases. The CDR3 is made up of 15 amino acids. Germline assignment: CDR1 MNHEY and CDR2 SVGAGI. V lost 7 bases to trimming and J lost 3 bases; unmatched junction nucleotides: 5. The CDR3 is CASILTSGDTGELFF. CDR3 coding DNA: TGTGCCAGCATACTAACTAGCGGGGACACCGGGGAGCTGTTTTTT.

The V and J genes are TRBV19 and TRBJ2-2, with TRBD1 matching 10 bases. The CDR3 spans 16 residues. Looked up from germline, CDR1 is LNHDA and CDR2 is SQIVND (reference sequence). With V trimmed by 5 bases and J by 5 bases, 8 bases remained unmatched. This CDR3 reads CASSLRDRGSTGELFF. The CDR3 DNA sequence: TGTGCCAGTAGTCTACGGGACAGGGGTTCGACCGGGGAGCTGTTTTTT.

The rearrangement links TRBV12-3 or TRBV12-4 to TRBJ1-1, with D unclear. V lost 3 bases and J lost 2, with 7 bases in between. This CDR3 comprises 13 residues. The chain's CDR3 is CASSFLANTEAFF. Here the CDR3 DNA reads TGTGCCAGCAGTTTCTTAGCCAACACTGAAGCTTTCTTT.

The rearrangement joins TRBV7-2 to TRBJ2-3, with 10 positions matching TRBD2. Germline CDR1 and CDR2: SGHTA and FQGNSA. The CDR3 has 16 residues. The ends lost 2 bases at V and 5 bases at J; junction bases unmatched: 7. Here the CDR3 reads CASSLSAGGPEDTQYF. CDR3 sequence (DNA): TGTGCCAGCAGCTTATCAGCGGGGGGGCCGGAAGATACGCAGTATTTT. The full variable domain, rest sourced from reference TRBV7-2 and TRBJ2-3, is GAGVSQSPSNKVTEKGKDVELRCDPISGHTALYWYRQSLGQGLEFLIYFQGNSAPDKSGLPSDRFSAERTGGSVSTLTIQRTQQEDSAVYLCASSLSAGGPEDTQYFGPGTRLTVL.

The V gene is TRBV4-2, the J gene TRBJ2-2, with TRBD2 identical over 8 bases. Germline V gene sequence: CDR1 LGHNA, CDR2 YNFKEQ. The length of the CDR3 is 17 residues. The ends lost 1 base at V and 5 bases at J; junction bases unmatched: 9. CDR3: CASSQGRGGFRTGELFF. Written as DNA, the CDR3 is TGTGCCAGCAGCCAAGGTCGGGGGGGATTTAGGACCGGGGAGCTGTTTTTT.

The chain joins TRBV5-1 to TRBJ1-6, with 7 bases fitting TRBD1. With V trimmed by 3 bases and J by 9 bases, 9 bases remained unmatched. This CDR3 has 15 residues. Germline CDR1 and CDR2: SGHRS and YFSETQ. CDR3 in amino acids: CASSSRQGTGSPLHF. The CDR3 DNA sequence: TGCGCCAGCAGCTCGAGACAGGGAACAGGTTCACCCCTCCACTTT.

This clone has a handful of counts. The chain has TRBV5-4 and TRBJ1-5; D is ambiguous. V gave up 1 base and J gave up 9 bases, with 11 bases separating them. From germline, CDR1 is SGHNT and CDR2 YYREEE (reference sequence). This CDR3 region has 13 residues. The CDR3 sequence: CASSLSGVGPQHF. The CDR3 nucleotides read TGTGCCAGCAGCTTGTCCGGGGTCGGGCCCCAGCATTTT.

The chain combines TRBV5-1 with TRBJ2-2; TRBD2 might be the D (5 bases). Germline loops: CDR1 SGHRS, CDR2 YFSETQ. Trimming removed 3 bases from V and 9 bases from J, with 12 bases in between. This CDR3 contains 13 residues. CDR3 loop: CASSSSGDRELFF. In DNA form, the CDR3 reads TGCGCCAGCAGCTCGAGCGGCGACCGGGAGCTGTTTTTT. The full variable domain, rest sourced from reference TRBV5-1 and TRBJ2-2, is KAGVTQTPRYLIKTRGQQVTLSCSPISGHRSVSWYQQTPGQGLQFLFEYFSETQRNKGNFPGRFSGRQFSNSRSEMNVSTLELGDSALYLCASSSSGDRELFFGEGSRLTVL.

The rearrangement uses TRBV6-5 and TRBJ2-1; 10 bases fit TRBD1. CDR3 size: 14 residues. CDR1 and CDR2 from the germline V gene are MNHEY and SVGAGI. V was pared by 5 bases and J by 6 bases, with 4 bases of the junction left unmatched. CDR3 DNA sequence: TGTGCCAGCAGTCGTCGGACAGGGGGCAATGAGCAGTTCTTC. It encodes CASSRRTGGNEQFF.

The J gene is TRBJ1-5, the V gene TRBV10-3; tentatively, D is TRBD1 (6 bases). V was trimmed by 5 bases and J by 2 bases, leaving 13 bases between them. From germline, CDR1 is ENHRY and CDR2 SYGVKD. The CDR3 sequence is 15 residues long. As DNA, the CDR3 is TGTGCCATCAGTAAACTAGGGGGGGGCAATCAGCCCCAGCATTTT. It encodes CAISKLGGGNQPQHF.

V is TRBV7-8 and J is TRBJ2-1; 9 bases match TRBD2. The V segment lost 0 bases and the J segment 8 bases; nucleotides outside the gene matches: 5. The CDR3 covers 15 residues. Germline CDR1 SGHVS, CDR2 FQNEAQ. The CDR3 is CASSLAGLAVDEQFF. The DNA for the CDR3 is TGTGCCAGCAGCTTAGCGGGACTAGCTGTAGATGAGCAGTTCTTC.

This chain links TRBV5-6 with TRBJ1-1, with a tentative D call TRBD1 (6 bases). Germline loops: CDR1 SGHDT, CDR2 YYEEEE. This CDR3 is 14 amino acids long. Trimming pared 6 bases from V and 2 bases from J, leaving 14 bases between. The CDR3 DNA reads as TGTGCCAGCAACCGGGTCAGGGGTAACACTGAAGCTTTCTTT. Amino acids: CASNRVRGNTEAFF.

The genes are TRBV11-2 and TRBJ1-2; 11 nucleotides align to TRBD1. This CDR3 comprises 16 residues. The ends lost 4 bases at V and 2 bases at J; junction bases unmatched: 6. Germline assignment: CDR1 SGHAT and CDR2 FQNNGV. CDR3 sequence reads: CASSWGDRGFNYGYTF. CDR3 sequence (DNA): TGTGCCAGCAGCTGGGGGGACAGGGGGTTCAACTATGGCTACACCTTC.

The CDR3 region has the DNA TGTGCCAGCAGCCAAGCCGTCAATGAGCAGTTCTTC. This translates into CASSQAVNEQFF. The V and J genes are TRBV14 and TRBJ2-1; D unresolved. This CDR3 has 12 amino acids. CDR1 SGHDN and CDR2 FVKESK come from the germline V gene. The ends were cut back, 1 base at V and 6 bases at J, with 4 bases in the middle.

The chain links TRBV5-1 to TRBJ1-1; D unresolved. The CDR3 is 13 amino acids. V shed 0 bases and J shed 4 bases, with 7 bases lying between them. From germline, CDR1 is SGHRS and CDR2 YFSETQ. The CDR3, as DNA: TGCGCCAGCAGCTTGGTTCGGGGCACTGAAGCTTTCTTT. Translated, it gives CASSLVRGTEAFF.

This chain connects TRBV6-5 to TRBJ1-2; D is uncertain. The CDR3 covers 11 residues. V was shortened by 8 bases and J by 7 bases, with 11 bases between the two germline ends. CDR1 MNHEY and CDR2 SVGAGI come from the germline V gene. CDR3 DNA: TGTGCCAGCGCAAGGGAGACTGGCTACACCTTC. This sequence encodes CASARETGYTF.

The chain couples TRBV7-9 to TRBJ1-1, with 10 bases identical to TRBD1. V gave up 5 bases and J gave up 1 base; unmatched junction bases: 10. The CDR3 has 17 residues. CDR1 and CDR2 (germline): SEHNR, FQNEAQ (reference sequence). The DNA for the CDR3 is TGTGCCAGCAGCCACACACCGGGACAGGGGCCGAACACTGAAGCTTTCTTT. Residues: CASSHTPGQGPNTEAFF. Full variable domain (remainder filled in from reference TRBV7-9 and TRBJ1-1): DTGVSQNPRHKITKRGQNVTFRCDPISEHNRLYWYRQTLGQGPEFLTYFQNEAQLEKSRLLSDRFSAERPKGSFSTLEIQRTEQGDSAMYLCASSHTPGQGPNTEAFFGQGTRLTVV.

This chain joins TRBV6-2 or TRBV6-3 and TRBJ2-5; unclear D gene. V gave up 4 bases and J gave up 0 bases, with 6 bases separating them. Germline loops: CDR1 MNHEY, CDR2 SVGEGT. There are 13 residues in the CDR3. DNA for the CDR3: TGTGCCAGCAGTTCACAGTACCAAGAGACCCAGTACTTC. Its translation is CASSSQYQETQYF.

The chain carries TRBV4-1 and TRBJ1-1; tentatively, D is TRBD1 (6 bases). Trimming removed 2 bases from V and 6 bases from J, with 10 bases in between. This CDR3 has 13 amino acids. Germline CDR1 reads MGHRA; CDR2 reads YSYEKL. This chain's CDR3 is CASSQTTGPEAFF. In DNA, the CDR3 is TGCGCCAGCAGCCAAACTACAGGGCCTGAAGCTTTCTTT.

The genes are TRBV2 and TRBJ2-1; 11 bases align to TRBD2. Trimming removed 2 bases from V and 5 bases from J; junction bases left unmatched: 11. CDR1 and CDR2 (germline): SNHLY, FYNNEI. This CDR3 region has 18 residues. The CDR3: CASSEWGTSGGPNNEQFF. CDR3 in DNA: TGTGCCAGCAGTGAATGGGGAACTAGCGGGGGCCCGAACAATGAGCAGTTCTTC.

CDR3 sequence: CASSGRGGLGNTIYF. The CDR3 DNA follows: TGTGCCAGCAGCGGACGCGGGGGCCTCGGAAACACCATATATTTT. V and J are TRBV9 and TRBJ1-3; D might be TRBD1 (6 bases). The CDR3 sequence is 15 residues long. Trimming pared 3 bases from V and 4 bases from J, leaving 14 bases between. Germline assignment: CDR1 SGDLS and CDR2 YYNGEE.

This sequence joins TRBV27 and TRBJ2-2; 13 nucleotides align to TRBD2. The length of the CDR3 is 17 residues. V dropped 7 bases and J dropped 4; count of bases not matched to a gene: 9. Germline V CDR1 and CDR2: MNHEY, SMNVEV (reference sequence). In DNA form, the CDR3 reads TGTGCCAGCACCGCAGGACTAGCGGGGGTTTCCACCGGGGAGCTGTTTTTT. Residues: CASTAGLAGVSTGELFF.

The chain uses TRBV13 and TRBJ1-3; no clear D gene. V lost 5 bases and J lost 3, with 14 bases in between. Germline CDR1 PRHDT, CDR2 FYEKMQ (reference sequence). The CDR3 loop spans 15 amino acids. Here the CDR3 reads CASSPRRVNGNTIYF. Here the CDR3 DNA reads TGTGCCAGCAGCCCCCGCCGGGTGAATGGAAACACCATATATTTT. The full variable domain, in which reference TRBV13 and TRBJ1-3 provide the parts outside the CDR3, is AAGVIQSPRHLIKEKRETATLKCYPIPRHDTVYWYQQGPGQDPQFLISFYEKMQSDKGSIPDRFSAQQFSDYHSELNMSSLELGDSALYFCASSPRRVNGNTIYFGEGSWLTVV.

This chain uses TRBV27 with TRBJ2-1; D call uncertain. This CDR3 comprises 13 residues. Germline CDR1 is MNHEY and CDR2 is SMNVEV (reference sequence). Trimming pared 6 bases from V and 0 bases from J, leaving 6 bases between. The CDR3: CASSMSSYNEQFF. The CDR3, as DNA: TGTGCCAGCAGCATGAGCTCCTACAATGAGCAGTTCTTC.

The chain recombines TRBV5-4 with TRBJ2-5; 9 bases fit TRBD1. CDR1 and CDR2 (germline): SGHNT, YYREEE (reference sequence). The ends lost 0 bases at V and 3 bases at J; junction bases unmatched: 3. The CDR3 contains 15 residues. The DNA of the CDR3 is TGTGCCAGCAGCTTGGGGGACAGGGCTAAAGAGACCCAGTACTTC. Translating gives CASSLGDRAKETQYF.

The chain links TRBV6-5 to TRBJ2-7; a weak D match, TRBD1 (6 bases). CDR1 is MNHEY, CDR2 SVGAGI, per germline. The CDR3 sequence is 14 residues long. V was pared by 5 bases and J by 3 bases, with 14 bases between. Written as DNA, the CDR3 is TGTGCCAGCAGTACCCCGGACAGACTCTACGAGCAGTACTTC. It is translated as CASSTPDRLYEQYF.

The gene calls are TRBV5-1 and TRBJ2-5; 8 bases are shared with TRBD2. Germline CDR1 reads SGHRS; CDR2 reads YFSETQ. The CDR3 is made up of 17 amino acids. V lost 0 bases to trimming and J lost 4 bases; unmatched junction nucleotides: 11. The DNA of the CDR3 is TGCGCCAGCAGCTTGGCCGGGGGGGGCGTGGATCGAGAGACCCAGTACTTC. Translation: CASSLAGGGVDRETQYF.

The chain links TRBV10-1 to TRBJ2-3, with 7 bases matching TRBD1. Looked up from germline, CDR1 is WNHNN and CDR2 is SYGVQD (reference sequence). The CDR3 runs to 15 residues. V lost 3 bases to trimming and J lost 5 bases; unmatched junction nucleotides: 8. CDR3 coding DNA: TGCGCCAGCAGTGATAACAGGGGTCAACGAGATACGCAGTATTTT. It codes for CASSDNRGQRDTQYF.

CDR3 sequence reads: CASSGQGVGSYGYTF. The CDR3 DNA reads TGTGCCAGTTCGGGACAGGGGGTTGGATCCTATGGCTACACCTTC. The chain has TRBV19 and TRBJ1-2, with 11 bases lining up with TRBD1. Unmatched junction bases numbered 9, after V lost 8 bases and J lost 4 bases. The CDR3 runs to 15 residues. From germline, CDR1 is LNHDA and CDR2 SQIVND (reference sequence).